These 17 T cell receptor beta chains share one sample of origin, sequenced in a study of vaccination and CD4 T cells after COVID-19. Documented treatment: approximately 10-day PBMC culture with coronavirus spike peptide pools or control peptides (ViraFEST assay). Samples of CD4+ T cells were obtained from the unexposed donor before the COVID-19 pandemic (2011-2018). With the Oncomine TCR Beta short-read assay, DNA from cultured CD4+ T cells was sequenced. Investigators isolated genomic DNA from cultured CD4+ T cells. TCRdb analysed the PCR reads with MiXCR anew, one entry per CDR3 protein. The data hold about 12,000 distinct CDR3 sequences, with 37% observed a single time. Antigen specificity for these receptors is unknown. The sample taken for sequencing was CD4+ T cells from blood, cultured in vitro. The receptors derive from a human donor in good health.

The chain uses TRBV28 and TRBJ2-2; no firm D call. The CDR3 contains 12 residues. Germline V gene data show CDR1 as MDHEN and CDR2 as SYDVKM. V shed 2 bases and J shed 11 bases, with 9 bases lying between them. The DNA for the CDR3 is TGTGCCAGCAGTTTAGCCGGGCGTGAGCTGTTTTTT. Its protein is CASSLAGRELFF. The entire variable domain, with the rest obtained from reference TRBV28 and TRBJ2-2, is as follows: DVKVTQSSRYLVKRTGEKVFLECVQDMDHENMFWYRQDPGLGLRLIYFSYDVKMKEKGDIPEGYSVSREKKERFSLILESASTNQTSMYLCASSLAGRELFFGEGSRLTVL.

This chain links TRBV5-5 with TRBJ1-2; 8 nucleotides line up with TRBD1. Trimming at V came to 0 bases and at J to 3 bases, leaving 10 bases not matched to a gene. The germline V gene has CDR1 SGHKS and CDR2 YYEKEE (reference sequence). The CDR3 sequence is 17 residues long. The CDR3 sequence: CASSLVGQGGPYYGYTF. The CDR3 DNA is TGTGCCAGCAGCTTGGTCGGACAGGGAGGACCCTACTATGGCTACACCTTC.

The chain links TRBV7-2 to TRBJ2-1; D remains ambiguous. CDR3 length: 12 amino acids. The germline CDR1 and CDR2 sequences are SGHTA and FQGNSA. The ends were cut back, 3 bases at V and 4 bases at J, with 4 bases in the middle. CDR3 in DNA: TGTGCCAGCAGCTTTCGGTACAATGAGCAGTTCTTC. It yields the protein CASSFRYNEQFF.

This rearrangement joins TRBV18 to TRBJ1-1; the match to TRBD1 covers 7 bases. The CDR3 runs to 13 residues. Looked up from germline, CDR1 is KGHSH and CDR2 is LQKENI. V lost 4 bases to trimming and J lost 4 bases; unmatched junction nucleotides: 3. The CDR3: CASSQTGSTEAFF. In DNA, the CDR3 is TGTGCCAGCTCACAGACAGGGAGCACTGAAGCTTTCTTT.

The chain employs TRBV15 and TRBJ2-5; D uncertain. The CDR3 contains 13 residues. Germline assignment: CDR1 LNHNV and CDR2 YYDKDF (reference sequence). Trimming cost V 1 base and J 4 bases, with 7 bases left between them. The DNA of the CDR3 is TGTGCCACCAGCAGAGTATGGGGAGAGACCCAGTACTTC. Amino acids: CATSRVWGETQYF.

The chain couples TRBV6-5 to TRBJ2-5, with 10 bases that match TRBD1. CDR3 length: 15 amino acids. Germline-derived CDR1 and CDR2 are MNHEY and SVGAGI. The ends lost 2 bases at V and 7 bases at J; junction bases unmatched: 7. CDR3 sequence (DNA): TGTGCCAGCAGTTACCGAGGGACAGGGGTGGTGACCCAGTACTTC. Translation: CASSYRGTGVVTQYF.

This chain connects TRBV20-1 to TRBJ2-1, with 9 bases aligning to TRBD2. CDR1 is DFQATT and CDR2 is SNEGSKA in the germline V gene (reference sequence). The CDR3 runs 16 residues. Trimming cost V 5 bases and J 2 bases; bases outside gene matches: 10. The CDR3 DNA reads as TGCAGTGCTCCGTTCGCCGGCGGGAGGGCCTACAATGAGCAGTTCTTC. Protein sequence: CSAPFAGGRAYNEQFF.

The gene calls are TRBV7-3 and TRBJ1-5; TRBD1 is a possible D gene (6 bases). The germline V gene has CDR1 SGHTA and CDR2 FQGTGA. Trimming took 6 bases from V and 10 from J, leaving 19 bases between them. CDR3 length equals 14 residues. CDR3 nucleotides: TGTGCCAGCAGGACAGGACAAGAAGGGGACCCCCAGCATTTT. Its translation is CASRTGQEGDPQHF.

V and J are TRBV5-4 and TRBJ2-7; D is unresolved. This CDR3 contains 13 residues. Trimming stripped 0 bases from V and 1 base from J, with 5 bases between. The germline gives CDR1 SGHNT, CDR2 YYREEE (reference sequence). CDR3 loop: CASSLAGSYEQYF. The CDR3 DNA follows: TGTGCCAGCAGCTTGGCCGGGTCCTACGAGCAGTACTTC.

The V and J genes are TRBV4-1 and TRBJ2-3, with D unclear. CDR1 is MGHRA and CDR2 is YSYEKL in the germline V gene. Trimming stripped 3 bases from V and 3 bases from J, with 13 bases between. The CDR3 is made up of 15 amino acids. The CDR3 DNA is TGCGCCAGCAGCCAGCGGACCGATCGTACAGATACGCAGTATTTT. This gives the protein CASSQRTDRTDTQYF.

The chain has TRBV5-1 and TRBJ1-1; 8 bases align to TRBD1. Unmatched junction bases numbered 11, after V lost 2 bases and J lost 11 bases. The germline CDR1 and CDR2 sequences are SGHRS and YFSETQ. The CDR3 is 14 residues long. The CDR3 loop reads CASSFDTGGAMAFF. DNA of the CDR3: TGCGCCAGCAGCTTCGACACAGGGGGGGCGATGGCTTTCTTT.

This clonotype was recorded only once. CDR3 region: CASAPGSTDTQYF. The CDR3 nucleotides read TGTGCTAGTGCCCCCGGATCCACAGATACGCAGTATTTT. The chain is built from TRBV12-5 and TRBJ2-3, with D uncertain. V lost 7 bases and J lost 2, with 10 bases in between. The CDR3 length is 13 residues. In germline, CDR1 is LGHNT, CDR2 FRNRAP.

This clonotype is a singleton in its sample. The rearrangement uses TRBV5-4 and TRBJ2-7; maybe TRBD2 (6 bases). Germline V gene lookup returns CDR1 SGHNT and CDR2 YYREEE (reference sequence). The V and J ends lost 4 bases and 2 bases respectively, with 10 bases between them. The CDR3 has 13 residues. CDR3 region: CASSVGGTYEQYF. The CDR3 nucleotides are TGTGCCAGCAGCGTTGGGGGGACCTACGAGCAGTACTTC.

The chain has TRBV20-1 and TRBJ1-2, with TRBD1 matching 7 bases. This CDR3 comprises 15 residues. Germline V CDR1 and CDR2: DFQATT, SNEGSKA (reference sequence). The V segment lost 0 bases and the J segment 4 bases; nucleotides outside the gene matches: 8. The CDR3 reads CSAREGGGLAYGYTF. CDR3 sequence (DNA): TGCAGTGCTAGAGAGGGAGGGGGCCTAGCCTATGGCTACACCTTC.

This clonotype turned up a few times. V gene TRBV27 combines with J gene TRBJ2-7; 9 nucleotides agree with TRBD1. Germline CDR1 MNHEY, CDR2 SMNVEV (reference sequence). The V segment lost 5 bases and the J segment 2 bases; nucleotides outside the gene matches: 4. The CDR3 spans 14 residues. CDR3 protein: CASSGQGWTYEQYF. CDR3 nucleotides: TGTGCCAGCAGTGGACAGGGGTGGACCTACGAGCAGTACTTC.

The V gene is TRBV27, the J gene TRBJ2-7; weak D call: TRBD2 (6 bases). Germline V gives CDR1 MNHEY, CDR2 SMNVEV (reference sequence). The V end lost 0 bases, the J end lost 2 bases, and 8 bases lay between the germline ends. The CDR3 sequence is 14 residues long. The CDR3 DNA sequence: TGTGCCAGCAGTTTATCTAGCGGCACCTACGAGCAGTACTTC. It codes for CASSLSSGTYEQYF.

CDR3 protein: CASSIDRGTEAFF. CDR3 DNA: TGTGCCAGTAGTATAGACAGGGGGACTGAAGCTTTCTTT. The chain joins TRBV19 to TRBJ1-1, with 7 bases that match TRBD1. In germline, CDR1 is LNHDA, CDR2 SQIVND (reference sequence). This CDR3 spans 13 amino acids. The junction had 0 bases not matched to a gene; V was cut back by 0 bases and J by 5 bases.